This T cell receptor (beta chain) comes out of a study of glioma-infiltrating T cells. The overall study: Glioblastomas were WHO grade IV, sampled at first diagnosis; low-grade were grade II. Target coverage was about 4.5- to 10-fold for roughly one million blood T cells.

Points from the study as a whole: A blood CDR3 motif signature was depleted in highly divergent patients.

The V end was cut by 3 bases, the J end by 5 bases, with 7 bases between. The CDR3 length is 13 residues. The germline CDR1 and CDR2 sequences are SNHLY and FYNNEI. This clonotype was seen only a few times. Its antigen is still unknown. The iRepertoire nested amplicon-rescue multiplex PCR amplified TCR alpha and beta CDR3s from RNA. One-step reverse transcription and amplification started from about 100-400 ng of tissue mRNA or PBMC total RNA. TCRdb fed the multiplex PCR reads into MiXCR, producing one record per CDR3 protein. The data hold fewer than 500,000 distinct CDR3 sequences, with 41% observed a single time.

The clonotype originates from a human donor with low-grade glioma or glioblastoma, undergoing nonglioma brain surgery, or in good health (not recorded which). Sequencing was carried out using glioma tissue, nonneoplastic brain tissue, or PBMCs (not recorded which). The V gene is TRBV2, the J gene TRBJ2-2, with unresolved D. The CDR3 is CASSDSRTGELFF. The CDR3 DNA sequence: TGTGCCAGCAGTGACTCTCGAACCGGGGAGCTGTTTTTT.